The clone carrying this T cell receptor (beta chain) occurred many times. TCRdb recomputed calls from the 5' RACE reads with MiXCR, one row per CDR3 protein. This table holds fewer than 350,000 distinct CDR3 sequences, roughly 8.2% found once. This sample was taken from a study of T-cell memory formation after mild COVID-19. The length of the CDR3 is 13 residues. Germline CDR1 reads LNHDA; CDR2 reads SQIVND (reference sequence). With 3 bases removed from V and 5 bases from J, the gap between germline ends came to 8 bases. Sequencing was done on a sample of PBMCs or a T cell subset sorted from them (not recorded which). The gene calls are TRBV19 and TRBJ2-1, with D perhaps matching TRBD2 (5 bases). This sequence originates from a man between 18 and 35 years old who had mild COVID-19 (a few samples of this study predate the infection). Cell type and time point are not known. CDR3 nucleotide sequence: TGTGCCAGTAGTATCCTAGCAGACAATGAGCAGTTCTTC. This encodes CASSILADNEQFF.